The 8 T cell receptor beta chains below were found in one sample sequenced in a study of blood T cell repertoires in COVID-19. TCRdb's table, derived via immunoSEQ multiplex PCR, lists solely in-frame clones and lacks some. The repertoire holds 140,000 or so clones, with roughly nine tenths as singletons. Sequencing was done on a sample of peripheral blood. All receptors derive from a human donor with COVID-19, enrolled during active disease. The donor label of this sample is uncertain.

This sequence joins TRBV5-4 and TRBJ1-2; TRBD1 agrees at 10 bases. The CDR3 spans 16 residues. J gave up 3 bases and V 4 bases, and 9 bases lay outside the gene matches. Per the germline V gene, CDR1 is SGHNT and CDR2 is YYREEE (reference sequence). The CDR3 DNA is TGTGCCAGCAGCGATCCGGGACAGGGGATTGACTATGGCTACACCTTC. Amino acids: CASSDPGQGIDYGYTF.

The rearrangement uses TRBV5-1 and TRBJ2-7; TRBD1 matches 9 bases. Germline assignment: CDR1 SGHRS and CDR2 YFSETQ. The trim removed 3 bases at V and 6 bases at J, leaving 10 bases unmatched. This CDR3 is built from 15 residues. CDR3 residues: CASSWGDREYGEQYF. The CDR3 DNA follows: TGCGCCAGCAGCTGGGGGGACAGGGAGTACGGCGAGCAGTACTTC.

This clone was seen once. The chain links TRBV6-5 to TRBJ2-5; TRBD2 agrees at 7 bases. The junction had 5 bases not matched to a gene; V was cut back by 2 bases and J by 5 bases. The germline V gene has CDR1 MNHEY and CDR2 SVGAGI. The CDR3 runs 14 residues. CDR3 sequence: CASSYGGGGETQYF. CDR3 nucleotides: TGTGCCAGCAGTTACGGCGGGGGAGGGGAGACCCAGTACTTC.

The chain has TRBV4-2 and TRBJ2-1, with 9 bases fitting TRBD2. CDR3 length: 15 residues. V lost 0 bases and J lost 10; bases outside the gene matches: 7. Germline values: CDR1 LGHNA, CDR2 YNFKEQ. The CDR3 region has the DNA TGTGCCAGCAGCCAAGAACTAGCGGGCGAATACGAGCAGTTCTTC. Translation: CASSQELAGEYEQFF.

The chain's CDR3 is CASSGGRNGEQFF. Here the CDR3 DNA reads TGTGCCAGCAGTGGGGGCAGGAACGGTGAGCAGTTCTTC. V and J are TRBV2 and TRBJ2-1; tentative D call: TRBD1 (5 bases). Germline loops: CDR1 SNHLY, CDR2 FYNNEI. Trimming took off 4 bases at V and 9 bases at J, with 13 bases between the two ends. The CDR3 covers 13 residues.

The chain combines TRBV6-1 with TRBJ1-5; D unclear. This CDR3 spans 15 amino acids. Looked up from germline, CDR1 is MNHNS and CDR2 is SASEGT. The V and J ends lost 1 base and 2 bases respectively, with 9 bases between them. The CDR3 DNA is TGTGCCAGCAGTGAAGGGAGGTACGGCAATCAGCCCCAGCATTTT. Residues: CASSEGRYGNQPQHF.

CDR3 nucleotide sequence: TGCGCCAGCTTGGGGGACAGCGGGAGATCCTACAATGAGCAGTTCTTC. This sequence encodes CASLGDSGRSYNEQFF. V is TRBV5-1 and J is TRBJ2-1; a possible D gene is TRBD2 (8 bases). The CDR3 runs 16 residues. Per the germline V gene, CDR1 is SGHRS and CDR2 is YFSETQ. The V and J ends lost 7 bases and 1 base respectively, with 18 bases between them.

This chain links TRBV29-1 with TRBJ1-6, with D perhaps TRBD1 (5 bases). V lost 4 bases, J lost 7 bases, and 11 bases lay in between. Germline CDR1 SQVTM, CDR2 ANQGSEA. This CDR3 contains 13 residues. CDR3 sequence: CSVGVGVNSPLHF. CDR3 bases: TGCAGCGTTGGGGTAGGGGTCAATTCACCCCTCCACTTT.